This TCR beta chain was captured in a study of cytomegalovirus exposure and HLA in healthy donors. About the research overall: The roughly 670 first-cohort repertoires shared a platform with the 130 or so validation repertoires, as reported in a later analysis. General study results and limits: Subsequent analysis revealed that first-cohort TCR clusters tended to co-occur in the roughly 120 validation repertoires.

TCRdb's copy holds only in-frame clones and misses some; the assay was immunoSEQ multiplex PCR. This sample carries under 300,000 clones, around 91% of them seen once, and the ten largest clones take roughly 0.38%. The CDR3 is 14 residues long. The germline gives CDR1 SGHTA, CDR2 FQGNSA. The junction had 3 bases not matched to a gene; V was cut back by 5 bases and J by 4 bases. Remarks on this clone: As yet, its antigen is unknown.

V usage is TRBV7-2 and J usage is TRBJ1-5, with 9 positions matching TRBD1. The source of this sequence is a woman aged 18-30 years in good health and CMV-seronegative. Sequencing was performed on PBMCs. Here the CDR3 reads CASSPGTGNQPQHF. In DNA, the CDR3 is TGTGCCAGCAGCCCGGGGACAGGGAATCAGCCCCAGCATTTT.